This TCR beta chain was captured by sequencing in a study of PD-L1 blockade in urothelial cancer (dated by TCRdb to the late 2010s). Study-level background: All patients started therapy around 2014 and received atezolizumab 1,200 mg intravenously every 3 weeks. About 85% of the 29 patients were males with bladder-origin urothelial cancer, and about 65% of the roughly 30 reported a prior smoking history. An ECOG performance status of 0 or 1 was recorded for the patients, and 0 to 3 prior chemotherapy regimens had been received by the patients. Blood samples were analyzed 3 weeks after the start of treatment (second dose) and 6 weeks after the start of treatment. Blood samples gave a median of about 130,000 T cells and 80,000 to 95,000 unique TCRs, with a median clonality of about 0.078. Somatic, immune and clinical correlates of response to PD-L1 blockade with atezolizumab in urothelial cancer were the focus of an exploratory multi-omic analysis. Pretreatment tumor samples and matched peripheral blood, collected serially before and after atezolizumab treatment, underwent TCR sequencing. Durable clinical benefit was defined as progression-free survival longer than 6 months, and TCR features were also tested against progression-free and overall survival. In the same patients, pretreatment tumors underwent whole exome sequencing and RNA sequencing in addition to TCR sequencing. Roughly nine patients achieved durable clinical benefit and about 19 did not. Under 30 patients had pretreatment blood TCR-seq, about 24 had at least one posttreatment blood collection, and about 24 had tumor TCR-seq. The research as a whole found: A pretreatment peripheral blood TCR clonality below the median was linked to improved progression-free and overall survival. At 3 weeks after the start of treatment, tumor-associated TCR clones in peripheral blood had expanded more in patients with durable benefit (n ≈ 22, p = 0.022). Because the sample size was small (n of about 29) and many exploratory analyses were performed, the results are intended to be hypothesis-generating.

With respect to this clone: Its antigen remains unidentified. No much larger clone is present one base from it, and per-base qualities are unavailable.

A cohort of more than 25 patients with locally advanced or metastatic urothelial carcinoma, treated at Memorial Sloan Kettering on a trial protocol, was included. Peripheral blood mononuclear cells were collected pretreatment and during treatment, with between 1 and 8 total time points obtained per patient. The Qiagen DNeasy Blood extraction kit was used to purify genomic DNA from total PBMCs and tumor samples. PBMCs were collected pretreatment and during treatment, and were isolated and stored as previously described. Each PCR received spiked-in synthetic TCR analog templates so that absolute template abundance could be estimated from read counts. The immunoSEQ assay used bias-controlled V and J gene primers to amplify TCRbeta CDR3 regions from genomic DNA. Sequencing of rearranged TCRbeta segments was done at approximately 20X coverage. Processing in the source paper ran as follows. Sequencing errors were corrected by clustering, and CDR3s were annotated against IMGT so that V, D and J genes could be assigned. Only productive TCRbeta rearrangements were used in downstream analyses, excluding out-of-frame or stop-codon sequences. To compute clonality, Shannon entropy was normalized by the log of the number of unique productive sequences and then subtracted from one. Clones differing between time points or between blood and tumor were identified by Fisher's exact test with Benjamini-Hochberg correction at adjusted p below 0.01. Drawn from immuneACCESS, this table holds only the in-frame rearrangements with V and J called that TCRdb kept. Clones are partly lost; checked studies trace under half to an unresolved V gene and leave the rest unexplained. V and J calls and clone size are those listed in that table; D and trimming were worked out from the DNA. The sample table shows tens of thousands of clones, and around 76% are seen once. Around 9.5% of the sample lies in the top ten.

As encoded in the germline V gene (reference sequence), CDR1 is LNHNV while CDR2 is YYDKDF. The CDR3 numbers 14 residues from cysteine through phenylalanine. Here the CDR3 DNA is all that survives: 42 bases in frame from base 1. The germline V and J ends show losses of 5 bases and 7 bases respectively, and no gene match explains 7 bases of the junction. The rearrangement combines TRBV15 with TRBJ1-5; TRBD1 lines up with 8 middle nucleotides. Sequences were derived from PBMCs, sampled around atezolizumab (anti-PD-L1) treatment. The clonotype was recovered from an older man with urothelial cancer. The CDR3 is CATSQTGGWQPQHF. The DNA is as follows: TGTGCCACCAGCCAAACAGGGGGATGGCAGCCCCAGCATTTT.